The 27 T cell receptor beta chains presented below share a single source sample, sequenced in a study of cytomegalovirus exposure and HLA in healthy donors. TCRdb's copy holds only in-frame clones and misses some; the assay was immunoSEQ multiplex PCR. The table includes about 150,000 clones, roughly 93% detected once. Sequencing used PBMCs. Source of these receptors: a man younger than 35 in good health and CMV-seropositive.

CDR3: CASSLPGQGAHEQYF. The CDR3 DNA follows: TGCGCCAGCAGCTTGCCGGGACAGGGGGCTCACGAGCAGTACTTC. This chain connects TRBV5-1 to TRBJ2-7; 12 bases line up with TRBD1. CDR1 is SGHRS and CDR2 is YFSETQ in the germline V gene. J gave up 5 bases and V 1 base, and 4 bases lay outside the gene matches. This CDR3 region has 15 residues.

This clone appeared once. The genes are TRBV5-6 and TRBJ2-1; 11 nucleotides align to TRBD2. The CDR3 spans 16 residues. Germline CDR1 SGHDT, CDR2 YYEEEE. The ends lost 3 bases at V and 4 bases at J; junction bases unmatched: 6. The CDR3 sequence is CASSSIAGGSYNEQFF. The CDR3 DNA sequence: TGTGCCAGCAGCTCGATAGCGGGAGGGAGTTACAATGAGCAGTTCTTC.

The chain couples TRBV6-1 to TRBJ2-7, with 11 bases fitting TRBD2. J lost 2 bases, V lost 0 bases, and 6 bases had no gene match. Germline assignment: CDR1 MNHNS and CDR2 SASEGT. The CDR3 length is 17 residues. CDR3 amino acids: CASSEARGSGRAYEQYF. The DNA of the CDR3 is TGTGCCAGCAGTGAAGCGCGAGGTAGCGGGAGGGCCTACGAGCAGTACTTC.

This chain links TRBV7-9 with TRBJ2-2, with TRBD2 matching 7 bases. CDR3 length equals 17 residues. The ends lost 1 base at V and 0 bases at J; junction bases unmatched: 5. In germline, CDR1 is SEHNR, CDR2 FQNEAQ (reference sequence). Written as DNA, the CDR3 is TGTGCCAGCAGCTTAGGGGTAGCGGGTTCGAACACCGGGGAGCTGTTTTTT. It is translated as CASSLGVAGSNTGELFF.

This rearrangement joins TRBV5-6 to TRBJ2-7, with 10 bases matching TRBD2. Trimming took 4 bases from V and 5 from J; bases not matched to a gene: 9. Germline CDR1 SGHDT, CDR2 YYEEEE. The length of the CDR3 is 15 residues. The CDR3 bases are TGTGCCAGCAGCCCGGGAGCGGGAGGGCCCCACGAGCAGTACTTC. This codes for CASSPGAGGPHEQYF.

The rearrangement joins TRBV6-1 to TRBJ2-7, with unresolved D. The germline V gene encodes CDR1 MNHNS and CDR2 SASEGT. V lost 2 bases and J lost 5, with 10 bases in between. CDR3 size: 13 residues. CDR3 loop: CASSESVLNEQYF. As DNA, the CDR3 is TGTGCCAGCAGTGAATCAGTCCTGAACGAGCAGTACTTC.

The rearrangement joins TRBV11-2 to TRBJ1-3; D remains unclear. Germline V lookup: CDR1 SGHAT, CDR2 FQNNGV. This CDR3 region has 13 residues. Trimming stripped 7 bases from V and 3 bases from J, with 10 bases between. The DNA for the CDR3 is TGTGCCAGCACGAAACAGCTTGGAAACACCATATATTTT. Translating gives CASTKQLGNTIYF.

V and J are TRBV7-9 and TRBJ2-7; TRBD1 might be the D (6 bases). The germline gives CDR1 SEHNR, CDR2 FQNEAQ (reference sequence). The ends were cut back, 2 bases at V and 3 bases at J, with 14 bases in the middle. CDR3 length: 15 amino acids. DNA of the CDR3: TGTGCCAGCAGCTTATGGGGGCCAACCGGCTACGAGCAGTACTTC. This gives the protein CASSLWGPTGYEQYF.

The chain has TRBV30 and TRBJ2-2, with 8 positions matching TRBD2. Germline V lookup: CDR1 GTSNPN, CDR2 SVGIG (reference sequence). J gave up 3 bases and V 2 bases, and 11 bases lay outside the gene matches. This CDR3 spans 17 amino acids. The CDR3 nucleotides are TGTGCCTGGAGTAGGGCCTGGACTAGCAAGTACACCGGGGAGCTGTTTTTT. It yields the protein CAWSRAWTSKYTGELFF. Looking up the rest from reference TRBV30 and TRBJ2-2 gives the full variable domain: SQTIHQWPATLVQPVGSPLSLECTVEGTSNPNLYWYRQAAGRGLQLLFYSVGIGQISSEVPQNLSASRPQDRQFILSSKKLLLSDSGFYLCAWSRAWTSKYTGELFFGEGSRLTVL.

The V and J genes are TRBV18 and TRBJ1-2; D ambiguous. Per the germline V gene, CDR1 is KGHSH and CDR2 is LQKENI. The CDR3 totals 15 residues. V gave up 2 bases and J gave up 4 bases, with 14 bases separating them. CDR3 region: CASSPAEGSGYGYTF. The CDR3 DNA sequence: TGTGCCAGCTCACCAGCGGAGGGTAGCGGCTATGGCTACACCTTC.

This sequence joins TRBV29-1 and TRBJ1-2; 8 positions agree with TRBD1. The V segment lost 4 bases and the J segment 5 bases; nucleotides outside the gene matches: 0. Germline CDR1 and CDR2: SQVTM and ANQGSEA. The CDR3 contains 11 residues. For the CDR3, the DNA is TGCAGCGTTGGGACAGGGTATGGCTACACCTTC. Its translation: CSVGTGYGYTF.

The rearrangement joins TRBV29-1 to TRBJ2-3, with 11 bases lining up with TRBD2. After removal of 7 bases from V and 1 base from J, the junction contained 16 bases not matched to a gene. CDR1 and CDR2 from the germline V gene are SQVTM and ANQGSEA. The CDR3 has 18 amino acids. The CDR3 loop reads CSAGTSGFGFLGTDTQYF. DNA of the CDR3: TGCAGCGCAGGGACTAGCGGTTTCGGTTTTCTGGGCACAGATACGCAGTATTTT.

The rearrangement links TRBV2 to TRBJ1-1; D is ambiguous. There are 13 residues in the CDR3. V dropped 4 bases and J dropped 1 base, with 7 bases sitting between them. CDR1 SNHLY and CDR2 FYNNEI come from the germline V gene. CDR3 sequence: CASSATENTEAFF. CDR3 nucleotides: TGTGCCAGCAGTGCAACAGAGAACACTGAAGCTTTCTTT.

This clone showed up just a few times. The genes are TRBV10-3 and TRBJ2-1, with 9 bases aligning to TRBD1. The trim removed 6 bases at V and 0 bases at J, leaving 3 bases unmatched. Germline CDR1 reads ENHRY; CDR2 reads SYGVKD. There are 15 residues in the CDR3. The DNA for the CDR3 is TGTGCCATCAGGGGGACAGGGCACTCCTACAATGAGCAGTTCTTC. Residues: CAIRGTGHSYNEQFF.

The chain joins TRBV15 to TRBJ2-1; 9 nucleotides align to TRBD1. CDR1 is LNHNV and CDR2 is YYDKDF in the germline V gene (reference sequence). This CDR3 has 16 residues. Trimming removed 5 bases from V and 5 bases from J; junction bases left unmatched: 10. Here the CDR3 DNA reads TGTGCCACCAGCCGCCCTCAGGGACAGGGCAACAATGAGCAGTTCTTC. It translates to CATSRPQGQGNNEQFF.

V usage is TRBV28 and J usage is TRBJ2-5, with TRBD1 as a possible D gene (6 bases). CDR3 length equals 14 residues. Germline V gene data show CDR1 as MDHEN and CDR2 as SYDVKM. Trimming removed 5 bases from V and 0 bases from J, with 10 bases in between. The CDR3 is CASSPQGYQETQYF. CDR3 in DNA: TGTGCCAGCAGTCCCCAGGGGTACCAAGAGACCCAGTACTTC.

The rearrangement uses TRBV4-1 and TRBJ2-2; D perhaps matches TRBD2 (5 bases). V was pared by 2 bases and J by 3 bases, with 16 bases between. The germline V gene encodes CDR1 MGHRA and CDR2 YSYEKL. The CDR3 length is 17 residues. The CDR3 loop is CASSQSVAGDYTGELFF. CDR3 coding DNA: TGCGCCAGCAGCCAATCCGTCGCGGGCGACTACACCGGGGAGCTGTTTTTT.

The chain couples TRBV7-9 to TRBJ2-1, with 8 bases that match TRBD2. Germline V gene sequence: CDR1 SEHNR, CDR2 FQNEAQ (reference sequence). J gave up 8 bases and V 2 bases, and 5 bases lay outside the gene matches. CDR3 length equals 14 residues. The CDR3 here is CASSLYGRAYEQFF. The CDR3 DNA follows: TGTGCCAGCAGCTTATACGGGAGGGCTTATGAGCAGTTCTTC.

V usage is TRBV4-1 and J usage is TRBJ2-7; TRBD2 is a possible D gene (6 bases). The CDR3 is 14 residues long. From germline, CDR1 is MGHRA and CDR2 YSYEKL. V lost 3 bases to trimming and J lost 2 bases, with 11 bases between them. This chain's CDR3 is CASSHGGLTYEQYF. CDR3 bases: TGCGCCAGCAGCCACGGAGGGTTAACCTACGAGCAGTACTTC.

This clone was seen once. The chain has TRBV29-1 and TRBJ1-2, with D maybe TRBD1 (5 bases). Per the germline V gene, CDR1 is SQVTM and CDR2 is ANQGSEA. V was shortened by 0 bases and J by 4 bases, with 24 bases between the two germline ends. This CDR3 contains 18 residues. The CDR3 here is CSVEEKVGKTELLYGYTF. CDR3 DNA: TGCAGCGTTGAAGAAAAGGTAGGAAAGACAGAGCTTCTCTATGGCTACACCTTC.

The gene calls are TRBV5-4 and TRBJ2-1; TRBD1 is a possible D gene (5 bases). The CDR3 contains 16 residues. The germline V gene encodes CDR1 SGHNT and CDR2 YYREEE (reference sequence). Trimming stripped 1 base from V and 9 bases from J, with 20 bases between. The chain's CDR3 is CASSLLGVGPQGEQFF. CDR3 nucleotide sequence: TGTGCCAGCAGCTTGCTTGGCGTCGGCCCGCAGGGTGAGCAGTTCTTC. Drawing the rest from reference TRBV5-4 and TRBJ2-1, the complete variable domain is ETGVTQSPTHLIKTRGQQVTLRCSSQSGHNTVSWYQQALGQGPQFIFQYYREEENGRGNFPPRFSGLQFPNYSSELNVNALELDDSALYLCASSLLGVGPQGEQFFGPGTRLTVL.

This chain links TRBV16 with TRBJ1-5; 7 bases fit TRBD1. The germline V gene has CDR1 KGHSY and CDR2 FQNENV. The CDR3 has 15 residues. V was pared by 4 bases and J by 2 bases, with 5 bases of the junction left unmatched. Here the CDR3 reads CASSPHRGGNQPQHF. The CDR3 nucleotides are TGTGCCAGCAGCCCCCACAGGGGAGGCAATCAGCCCCAGCATTTT.

This chain links TRBV4-2 with TRBJ2-3; TRBD1 aligns across 7 bases. With 1 base clipped from V and 1 base from J, the junction kept 5 bases outside the gene matches. The CDR3 is made up of 16 amino acids. Germline values: CDR1 LGHNA, CDR2 YNFKEQ. This CDR3 reads CASSQGQGEGTDTQYF. The CDR3 DNA sequence: TGTGCCAGCAGCCAAGGACAGGGTGAGGGCACAGATACGCAGTATTTT.

The chain combines TRBV2 with TRBJ2-7, with no clear D. Trimming stripped 2 bases from V and 3 bases from J, with 5 bases between. The germline gives CDR1 SNHLY, CDR2 FYNNEI. The CDR3 has 12 amino acids. The CDR3 protein is CASSETDYEQYF. DNA for the CDR3: TGTGCCAGCAGTGAAACAGACTACGAGCAGTACTTC.

V usage is TRBV4-1 and J usage is TRBJ1-2, with 10 bases aligning to TRBD1. Germline V gives CDR1 MGHRA, CDR2 YSYEKL. The CDR3 is 18 residues long. J lost 1 base, V lost 0 bases, and 8 bases had no gene match. CDR3 nucleotide sequence: TGCGCCAGCAGCCAAGATCTGAGGGGGACAGGGGTTAACTATGGCTACACCTTC. Amino acid sequence: CASSQDLRGTGVNYGYTF.

The chain combines TRBV7-8 with TRBJ2-5; a possible D gene is TRBD2 (6 bases). CDR3 length: 15 residues. Trimming removed 0 bases at V and 4 bases at J, with 12 bases between. CDR1 is SGHVS, CDR2 FQNEAQ, per germline. In DNA form, the CDR3 reads TGTGCCAGCAGCTTAGCGGGAGGATGGGGAGAGACCCAGTACTTC. Its translation is CASSLAGGWGETQYF.

CDR3 protein: CSGLAETFYNEQFF. The DNA for the CDR3 is TGCAGCGGATTAGCGGAGACCTTCTACAATGAGCAGTTCTTC. V and J are TRBV29-1 and TRBJ2-1; D might be TRBD2 (6 bases). The CDR3 is made up of 14 amino acids. Trimming stripped 7 bases from V and 3 bases from J, with 16 bases between. Germline V CDR1 and CDR2: SQVTM, ANQGSEA.